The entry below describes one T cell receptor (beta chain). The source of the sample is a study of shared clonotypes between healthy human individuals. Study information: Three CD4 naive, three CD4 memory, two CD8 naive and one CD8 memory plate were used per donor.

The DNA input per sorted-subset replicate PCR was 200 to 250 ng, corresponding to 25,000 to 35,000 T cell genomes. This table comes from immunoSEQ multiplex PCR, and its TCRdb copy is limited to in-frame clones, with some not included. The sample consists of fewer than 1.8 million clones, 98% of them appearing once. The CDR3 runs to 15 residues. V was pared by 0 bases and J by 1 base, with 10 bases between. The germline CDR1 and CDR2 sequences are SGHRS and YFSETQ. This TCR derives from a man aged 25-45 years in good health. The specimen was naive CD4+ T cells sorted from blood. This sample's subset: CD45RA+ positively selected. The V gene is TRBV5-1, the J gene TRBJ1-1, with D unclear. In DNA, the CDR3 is TGCGCCAGCAGCTTGGTCTCCCGGGGGAACACTGAAGCTTTCTTT. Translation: CASSLVSRGNTEAFF.